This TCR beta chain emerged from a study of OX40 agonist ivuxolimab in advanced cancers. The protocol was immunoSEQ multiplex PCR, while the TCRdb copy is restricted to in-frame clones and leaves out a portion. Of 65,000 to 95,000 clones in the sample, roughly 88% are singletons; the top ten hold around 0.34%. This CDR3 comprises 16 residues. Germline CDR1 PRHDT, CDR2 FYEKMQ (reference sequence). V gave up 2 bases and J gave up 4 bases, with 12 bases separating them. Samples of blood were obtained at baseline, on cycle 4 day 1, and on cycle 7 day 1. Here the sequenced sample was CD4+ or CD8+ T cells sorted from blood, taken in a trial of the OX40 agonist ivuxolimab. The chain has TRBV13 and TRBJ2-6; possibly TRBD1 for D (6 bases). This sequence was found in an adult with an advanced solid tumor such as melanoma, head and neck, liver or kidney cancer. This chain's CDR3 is CASSLNTGSGANVLTF. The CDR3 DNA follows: TGTGCCAGCAGCTTAAATACAGGGTCCGGGGCCAACGTCCTGACTTTC. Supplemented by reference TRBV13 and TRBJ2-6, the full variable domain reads AAGVIQSPRHLIKEKRETATLKCYPIPRHDTVYWYQQGPGQDPQFLISFYEKMQSDKGSIPDRFSAQQFSDYHSELNMSSLELGDSALYFCASSLNTGSGANVLTFGAGSRLTVL.